This TCR beta chain was identified in a study of cytomegalovirus exposure and HLA in healthy donors. About the research overall: As an earlier analysis found, 180 million or so T cells yielded fewer than 130 million unique TCR beta sequences.

Germline CDR1 reads SGDLS; CDR2 reads YYNGEE. CDR3 length: 18 amino acids. J lost 2 bases, V lost 4 bases, and 11 bases had no gene match. This clone has only a few counts. PCR involved 60 Vbeta and 13 Jbeta primers. The data were produced by immunoSEQ multiplex PCR, yet TCRdb's version contains in-frame clones alone and is incomplete. Here the sample spans around 90,000 clones, more than 55% being singletons. The sequencing sample was made of PBMCs. This receptor was taken from a woman aged 45-60 years in good health and CMV-seropositive. The chain combines TRBV9 with TRBJ2-3; TRBD2 aligns across 12 bases. CDR3 amino acids: CASSSGLAGYTNTDTQYF. DNA of the CDR3: TGTGCCAGCAGCTCTGGACTAGCGGGGTACACGAACACAGATACGCAGTATTTT.